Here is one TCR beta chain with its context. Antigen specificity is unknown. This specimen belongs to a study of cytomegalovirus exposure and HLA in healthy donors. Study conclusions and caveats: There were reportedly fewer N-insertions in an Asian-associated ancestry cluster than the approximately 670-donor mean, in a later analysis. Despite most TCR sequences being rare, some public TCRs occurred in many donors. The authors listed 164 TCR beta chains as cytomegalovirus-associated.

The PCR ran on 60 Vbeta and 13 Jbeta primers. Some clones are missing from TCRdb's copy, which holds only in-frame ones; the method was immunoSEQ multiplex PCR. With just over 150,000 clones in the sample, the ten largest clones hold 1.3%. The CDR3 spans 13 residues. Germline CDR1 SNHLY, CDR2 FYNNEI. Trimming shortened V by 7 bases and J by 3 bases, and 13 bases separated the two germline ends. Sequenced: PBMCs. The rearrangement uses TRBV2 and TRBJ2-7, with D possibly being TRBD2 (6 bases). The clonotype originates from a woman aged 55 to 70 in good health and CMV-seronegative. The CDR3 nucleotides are TGTGCCAGCACCGGAGGGACCGACTACGAGCAGTACTTC. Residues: CASTGGTDYEQYF.